The entry below gives a single TCR beta chain sequence along with its context. The antigen is unknown. For TCR, cDNA came from 5'RACE template switching, which added a universal primer site and UMIs. TCRdb re-derived calls from the 5' RACE reads in MiXCR, one entry per CDR3 protein. The sample lists some 600,000 distinct CDR3 sequences; less than 20% were seen once. The data stem from a study of T cells after yellow fever vaccination. Background on the study: Preparation of fractions with low cell numbers was performed using SMART-Seq v4 Ultra Low Input. Regarding the study as a whole: CD4 and CD8 compartments shared a small share of clonotypes.

The CDR3 consists of 14 residues. V was clipped by 4 bases and J by 6 bases, with 18 bases between them. Germline CDR1 reads DFQATT; CDR2 reads SNEGSKA (reference sequence). Sequences were derived from PBMCs, sampled around 5 days after the first yellow fever vaccination. The V gene is TRBV20-1, the J gene TRBJ1-1, with TRBD1 as a possible D gene (5 bases). The sequence came from a man aged 18 to 35 who received the YFV17D yellow fever vaccine. CDR3 DNA: TGCAGTGCTATCCAAAGCGGGGGAGCCGCTGAAGCTTTCTTT. Its protein is CSAIQSGGAAEAFF.